The 10 T cell receptor beta chains in this list originate from one sample, sequenced in a study of Ad26.COV2.S vaccination and SARS-CoV-2 variants. Treatment specified: about 20 received Ad26.COV2.S at low or high dose, single or two shots; about 5 received placebo; per-sample allocation not given. Following the first vaccine or placebo injection, samples were taken on day 63. Here immunoSEQ multiplex PCR was the method, and the copy in TCRdb shows in-frame clones only, minus some. The sample holds about 400,000 clones; around four fifths are singletons and the top ten take about 7.1%. Sequencing used peripheral blood, obtained in a trial of Ad26.COV2.S vaccine versus placebo. These receptors were obtained from a person between 18 and 65 years old who received the Ad26.COV2.S COVID-19 vaccine or a placebo.

V gene TRBV5-1 combines with J gene TRBJ2-7, with 7 bases aligning to TRBD2. The CDR3 covers 14 residues. J gave up 2 bases and V 1 base, and 3 bases lay outside the gene matches. CDR1 and CDR2 from the germline V gene are SGHRS and YFSETQ. This CDR3 reads CASSLLAETYEQYF. The CDR3 nucleotides read TGCGCCAGCAGCTTGCTAGCGGAAACCTACGAGCAGTACTTC.

This chain uses TRBV30 with TRBJ1-5; D is ambiguous. Deletions cut 5 bases from V and 0 bases from J, with 11 bases between. The CDR3 spans 14 residues. The germline CDR1 and CDR2 sequences are GTSNPN and SVGIG (reference sequence). The CDR3 region has the DNA TGTGCCTGGCCTACAGACCATAGCAATCAGCCCCAGCATTTT. It encodes CAWPTDHSNQPQHF.

With respect to this clone: Other DNA variants within this sample encode the same CDR3. This chain links TRBV6-5 with TRBJ1-1; D is undetermined. This CDR3 contains 14 residues. The V end was cut by 0 bases, the J end by 2 bases, with 7 bases between. The germline gives CDR1 MNHEY, CDR2 SVGAGI. CDR3 in DNA: TGTGCCAGCAGTTACTCGGAGGGAAACACTGAAGCTTTCTTT. Translated, it gives CASSYSEGNTEAFF.

The V gene is TRBV11-2, the J gene TRBJ2-1; the match to TRBD2 covers 10 bases. CDR3 length: 13 residues. The J segment lost 10 bases and the V segment lost 5 bases, leaving 5 bases of the junction unmatched. Germline V gene data show CDR1 as SGHAT and CDR2 as FQNNGV. DNA of the CDR3: TGTGCCAGCAGCCGGATACTAGCGGGGGAGCAGTTCTTC. Protein: CASSRILAGEQFF.

The CDR3 region has the DNA TGTGCCAGCAGCCTCCCCGAGGGCTTCCAAGAGACCCAGTACTTC. It translates to CASSLPEGFQETQYF. The genes are TRBV2 and TRBJ2-5; weak D call: TRBD2 (5 bases). Germline V gene data show CDR1 as SNHLY and CDR2 as FYNNEI. This CDR3 has 15 amino acids. The ends were cut back, 6 bases at V and 1 base at J, with 15 bases in the middle.

The V gene is TRBV29-1, the J gene TRBJ1-2; D may be TRBD1 (5 bases). In germline, CDR1 is SQVTM, CDR2 ANQGSEA. V lost 0 bases, J lost 8 bases, and 16 bases lay in between. The CDR3 extends over 14 amino acids. CDR3 loop: CSVEERVRARGYTF. The CDR3 nucleotides are TGCAGCGTTGAAGAAAGGGTCAGGGCTCGGGGCTACACCTTC.

The CDR3 spells CASSVGATAYEQYF. CDR3 bases: TGTGCCAGCAGCGTAGGCGCCACGGCTTACGAGCAGTACTTC. J is TRBJ2-7 and V is TRBV9; D not resolved. This CDR3 comprises 14 residues. V lost 0 bases, J lost 4 bases, and 11 bases lay in between. Germline V gene lookup returns CDR1 SGDLS and CDR2 YYNGEE.

The chain has TRBV5-1 and TRBJ2-7, with D unclear. The CDR3 has 15 residues. V lost 0 bases and J lost 3, with 13 bases in between. The germline V gene encodes CDR1 SGHRS and CDR2 YFSETQ. CDR3 bases: TGCGCCAGCAGCTTGGGCCCAGGCGGAAGCTACGAGCAGTACTTC. This translates into CASSLGPGGSYEQYF.

This clone was seen just once. The chain is built from TRBV12-3 or TRBV12-4 and TRBJ1-1; TRBD1 aligns across 7 bases. The V and J ends lost 4 bases and 1 base, in that order; junction bases with no gene match: 0. The CDR3 runs to 13 residues. CDR3 DNA: TGTGCCAGCAGTTGGGACAGGAACACTGAAGCTTTCTTT. Residues: CASSWDRNTEAFF.

In its sample, this clone was seen a few times. The rearrangement uses TRBV2 and TRBJ1-5; TRBD1 matches at 9 bases. The germline V gene encodes CDR1 SNHLY and CDR2 FYNNEI. V shed 6 bases, J shed 7 bases, and the junction held 4 bases outside the gene matches. The CDR3 is 13 residues long. CDR3: CASRGQGSQPQHF. The CDR3 region has the DNA TGTGCCAGCAGGGGACAGGGTAGCCAGCCCCAGCATTTT.